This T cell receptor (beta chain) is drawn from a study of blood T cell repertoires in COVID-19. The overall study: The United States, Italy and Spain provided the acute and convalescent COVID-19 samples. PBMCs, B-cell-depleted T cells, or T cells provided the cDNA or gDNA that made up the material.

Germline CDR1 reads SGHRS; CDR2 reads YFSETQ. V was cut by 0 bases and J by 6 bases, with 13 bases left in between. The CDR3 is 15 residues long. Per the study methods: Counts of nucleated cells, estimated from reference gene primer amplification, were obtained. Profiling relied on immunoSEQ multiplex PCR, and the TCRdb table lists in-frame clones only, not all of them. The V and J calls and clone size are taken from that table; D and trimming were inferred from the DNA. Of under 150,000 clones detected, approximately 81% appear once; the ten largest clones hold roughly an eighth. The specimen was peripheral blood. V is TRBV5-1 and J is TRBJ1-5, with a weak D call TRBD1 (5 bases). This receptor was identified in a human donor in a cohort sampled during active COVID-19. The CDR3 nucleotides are TGCGCCAGCAGCTTGGTGGCGGGGGGGTCTCAGCCCCAGCATTTT. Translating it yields CASSLVAGGSQPQHF.